This T cell receptor beta chain is from a study of shared clonotypes between healthy human individuals. Each cell subset's genomic DNA was divided evenly among several immunoSEQ plates. Under the authors' procedure: With immunoSEQ giving junction-only sequences and no quality scores, filtering differed. Here immunoSEQ multiplex PCR was the method, and the copy in TCRdb shows in-frame clones only, minus some. Clone size and V and J calls were adopted from that table, with D and trimming inferred from the DNA. In the table there are about 380,000 clones, 90% to 97% of which are singletons. With regard to this clone: Other nucleotide sequences in the sample specify the same CDR3.

This TCR was recovered from a man younger than 45 in good health. The sequencing input was memory CD8+ T cells sorted from blood. The subset was: CD45RO+ cells pooled with CCR7-negative TemRA cells.

In DNA, the CDR3 is TGTGCCAGCAGTGAACAGGGGGCGGGAGAGCAGTACTTC. Its protein product is CASSEQGAGEQYF. This rearrangement joins TRBV2 to TRBJ2-7; 8 nucleotides align to TRBD1. V was clipped by 2 bases and J by 7 bases; unmatched bases: 4. In germline, CDR1 is SNHLY, CDR2 FYNNEI. This CDR3 comprises 13 residues.